Below, 7 T cell receptor beta chains from the same sample are listed, as sequenced in a study of blood T cell repertoires in COVID-19. Here immunoSEQ multiplex PCR was the method, and the copy in TCRdb shows in-frame clones only, minus some. The data contain some 530,000 clones, about 88% of them seen just once; the ten biggest clones take up roughly 8.5%. The specimen sequenced was PBMCs or T cells enriched from blood (not recorded which). Every receptor here comes from a woman aged 55-70 years who had recovered from COVID-19.

V usage is TRBV5-1 and J usage is TRBJ1-1, with 7 bases identical to TRBD1. Germline assignment: CDR1 SGHRS and CDR2 YFSETQ. The CDR3 runs 14 residues. V gave up 2 bases and J gave up 4 bases; unmatched junction bases: 5. The CDR3, as DNA: TGCGCCAGCAGCTTCACAGGGGTGAGCACTGAAGCTTTCTTT. This translates into CASSFTGVSTEAFF. The variable domain in full, completed from reference TRBV5-1 and TRBJ1-1, reads KAGVTQTPRYLIKTRGQQVTLSCSPISGHRSVSWYQQTPGQGLQFLFEYFSETQRNKGNFPGRFSGRQFSNSRSEMNVSTLELGDSALYLCASSFTGVSTEAFFGQGTRLTVV.

The chain carries TRBV6-5 and TRBJ2-1; TRBD1 matches at 8 bases. The CDR3 loop spans 15 amino acids. Germline V gives CDR1 MNHEY, CDR2 SVGAGI. The V segment lost 7 bases and the J segment 3 bases; nucleotides outside the gene matches: 8. Here the CDR3 DNA reads TGTGCCAGCACCCCGACAGGGGTTGTCTACAATGAGCAGTTCTTC. Amino acids: CASTPTGVVYNEQFF.

The chain recombines TRBV7-2 with TRBJ2-4, with D possibly matching TRBD1 (6 bases). The CDR3 loop spans 15 amino acids. The V end was cut by 5 bases, the J end by 1 base, with 12 bases between. Germline V lookup: CDR1 SGHTA, CDR2 FQGNSA. CDR3 sequence reads: CASSPVRGAKNIQYF. The CDR3 DNA reads TGTGCCAGCAGCCCCGTCAGGGGCGCCAAAAACATTCAGTACTTC.

V and J are TRBV27 and TRBJ1-6; 9 nucleotides line up with TRBD1. The V segment lost 3 bases and the J segment 4 bases; nucleotides outside the gene matches: 7. Germline-derived CDR1 and CDR2 are MNHEY and SMNVEV (reference sequence). The CDR3 runs to 17 residues. In DNA, the CDR3 is TGTGCCAGCAGTTTCGGGGGACAGGGTGGGTATAATTCACCCCTCCACTTT. It specifies CASSFGGQGGYNSPLHF.

This chain connects TRBV14 to TRBJ1-2; 7 positions agree with TRBD1. This CDR3 is 13 amino acids long. CDR1 is SGHDN and CDR2 is FVKESK in the germline V gene. J gave up 8 bases and V 4 bases, and 7 bases lay outside the gene matches. This CDR3 is CASSRGQAGGYTF. The CDR3 DNA sequence: TGTGCCAGCAGCCGAGGACAGGCGGGGGGCTACACCTTC.

This clone came up a few times. This chain connects TRBV11-3 to TRBJ2-3; unclear D gene. This CDR3 is 16 amino acids long. The V end lost 2 bases, the J end lost 2 bases, and 14 bases lay between the germline ends. The germline V gene encodes CDR1 SGHNT and CDR2 YENEEA. The CDR3 sequence: CASSLLDGGFTDTQYF. As DNA, the CDR3 is TGTGCCAGCAGCTTACTTGACGGCGGATTCACAGATACGCAGTATTTT. The whole variable domain, remainder taken from reference TRBV11-3 and TRBJ2-3, is EAGVVQSPRYKIIEKKQPVAFWCNPISGHNTLYWYLQNLGQGPELLIRYENEEAVDDSQLPKDRFSAERLKGVDSTLKIQPAELGDSAVYLCASSLLDGGFTDTQYFGPGTRLTVL.

CDR3 residues: CATDRGYSNQPQHF. The CDR3 region has the DNA TGTGCCACCGATAGAGGGTATAGCAATCAGCCCCAGCATTTT. The rearrangement links TRBV15 to TRBJ1-5; unclear D gene. There are 14 residues in the CDR3. CDR1 and CDR2 from the germline V gene are LNHNV and YYDKDF (reference sequence). V gave up 8 bases and J gave up 0 bases, with 11 bases separating them.